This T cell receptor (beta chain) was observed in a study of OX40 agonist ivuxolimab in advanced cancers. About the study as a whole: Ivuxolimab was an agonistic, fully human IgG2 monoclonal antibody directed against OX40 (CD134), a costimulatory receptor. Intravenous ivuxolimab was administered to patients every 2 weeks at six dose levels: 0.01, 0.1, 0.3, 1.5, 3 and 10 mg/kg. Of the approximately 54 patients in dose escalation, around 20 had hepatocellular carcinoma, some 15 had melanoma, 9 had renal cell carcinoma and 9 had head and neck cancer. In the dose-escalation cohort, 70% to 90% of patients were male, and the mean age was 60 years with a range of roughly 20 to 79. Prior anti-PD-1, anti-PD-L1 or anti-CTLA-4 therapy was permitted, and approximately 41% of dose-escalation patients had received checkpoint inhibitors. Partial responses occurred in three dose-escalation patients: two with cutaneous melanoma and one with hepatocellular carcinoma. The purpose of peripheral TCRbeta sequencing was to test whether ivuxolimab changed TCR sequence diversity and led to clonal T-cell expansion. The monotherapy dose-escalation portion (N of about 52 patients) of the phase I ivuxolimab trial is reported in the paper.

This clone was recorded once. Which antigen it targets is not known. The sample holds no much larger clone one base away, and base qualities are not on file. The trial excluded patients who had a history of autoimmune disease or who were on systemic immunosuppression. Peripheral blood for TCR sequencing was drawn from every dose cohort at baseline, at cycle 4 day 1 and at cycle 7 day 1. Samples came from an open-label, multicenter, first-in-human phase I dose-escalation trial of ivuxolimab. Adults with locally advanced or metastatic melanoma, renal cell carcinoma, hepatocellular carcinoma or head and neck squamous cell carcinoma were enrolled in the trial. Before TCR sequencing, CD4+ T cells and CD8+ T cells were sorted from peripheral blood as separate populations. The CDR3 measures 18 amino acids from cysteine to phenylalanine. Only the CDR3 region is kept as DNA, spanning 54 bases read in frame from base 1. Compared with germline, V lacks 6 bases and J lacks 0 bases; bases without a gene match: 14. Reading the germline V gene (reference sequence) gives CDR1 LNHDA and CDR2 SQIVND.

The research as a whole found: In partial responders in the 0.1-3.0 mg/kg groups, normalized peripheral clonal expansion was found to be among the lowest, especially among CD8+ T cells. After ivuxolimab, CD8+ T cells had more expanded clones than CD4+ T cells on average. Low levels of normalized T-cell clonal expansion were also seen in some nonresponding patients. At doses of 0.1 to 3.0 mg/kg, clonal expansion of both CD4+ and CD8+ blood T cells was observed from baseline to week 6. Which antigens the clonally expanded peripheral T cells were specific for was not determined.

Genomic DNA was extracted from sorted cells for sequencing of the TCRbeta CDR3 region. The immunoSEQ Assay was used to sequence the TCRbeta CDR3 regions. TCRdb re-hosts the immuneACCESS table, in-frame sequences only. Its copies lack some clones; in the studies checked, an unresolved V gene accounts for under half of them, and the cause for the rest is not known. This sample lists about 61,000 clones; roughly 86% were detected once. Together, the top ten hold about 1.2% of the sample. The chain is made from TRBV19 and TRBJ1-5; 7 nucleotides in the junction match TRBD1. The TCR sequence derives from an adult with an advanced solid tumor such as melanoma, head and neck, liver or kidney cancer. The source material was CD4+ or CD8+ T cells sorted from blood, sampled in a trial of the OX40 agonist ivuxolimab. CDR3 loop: CASRPGDPGGHSNQPQHF. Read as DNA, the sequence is TGTGCCAGTAGACCTGGGGATCCAGGGGGTCATAGCAATCAGCCCCAGCATTTT.